This is a list of T cell receptor beta chains from one sample in a study of blood T cell repertoires in COVID-19. Profiling relied on immunoSEQ multiplex PCR, and the TCRdb table lists in-frame clones only, not all of them. The sample holds hundreds of thousands of clones; around 90% are singletons and the top ten take about 1.6%. Sequencing was done on a sample of PBMCs or T cells enriched from blood (not recorded which). All receptors come from a woman in her 50s who had recovered from COVID-19. CDR3s leave out the opening cysteine and the closing phenylalanine or tryptophan. Each record gives: V gene, J gene, CDR3 protein.

>TRBV5-1|TRBJ1-2
ASSLQGPPYGYT
>TRBV3-1/TRBV3-2|TRBJ1-2
ASSLGTGRGGYT
>TRBV30|TRBJ2-5
AWRLLGARETQY
>TRBV11-2|TRBJ1-4
ASSLESGQGDEKLF
>TRBV5-1|TRBJ1-4
ASSLEAGGANEKLF
>TRBV6-2/TRBV6-3|TRBJ2-3
ASSYRPLKVNKTRDTQY
>TRBV28|TRBJ1-2
ASSLIRKIPIDSVNYGYT
>TRBV27|TRBJ2-3
ASSFRGTSTDTQY
>TRBV18|TRBJ1-5
ASSPGGGDQPQH
>TRBV11-2|TRBJ1-2
ASSLLGAGVPYGYT
>TRBV6-5|TRBJ2-3
ASSYGGRAPVV
>TRBV10-3|TRBJ1-5
AISEDGAGGPNTYSNQPQH
>TRBV5-1|TRBJ2-5
ASSSTGARPETQY
>TRBV5-1|TRBJ2-1
ASSPGLARSYNEQF
>TRBV5-1|TRBJ2-3
ASSLKASGTDTQY
>TRBV19|TRBJ1-5
ASSIEGRPQH
>TRBV27|TRBJ2-5
ASGRDRGETQY
>TRBV2|TRBJ1-5
ASSDWTVGNQPQH
>TRBV2|TRBJ2-1
ASSTGTGAVASSGRAYNEQF
>TRBV15|TRBJ2-7
ATSRPRGDSSEQY
>TRBV7-2|TRBJ2-3
ASSKGVRVLDTQY
>TRBV6-1|TRBJ2-2
ASSDLGEITGELF
>TRBV30|TRBJ2-7
AWTPGAGGWEQY
>TRBV30|TRBJ1-2
AWSAGQGDYGYT
>TRBV7-2|TRBJ1-2
ASSPWTASNSNYGYT
>TRBV30|TRBJ1-6
AWSGTVSPLH
>TRBV10-3|TRBJ1-2
AISESSEGTGSGYT
>TRBV2|TRBJ1-4
ASSLTGQTNEKLF
>TRBV6-4|TRBJ2-5
ASTPSQREGRGGETQY
>TRBV30|TRBJ1-1
AWSVQDSLAF
>TRBV11-3|TRBJ2-3
ASSATSGRINTQY